These 21 T cell receptor beta chains share one sample of origin, sequenced in a study of blood T cells in healthy people across ages. A second PCR of roughly 6 to 12 cycles used a sample-barcoded 5' primer and a J-beta primer mix. TCRdb analysed the 5' RACE reads with MiXCR anew, one entry per CDR3 protein. The table shows 1 million or so distinct CDR3 sequences, with under 45% occurring only once. The sequenced sample was blood. All receptors come from a woman aged 55-69 years in good health.

The rearrangement joins TRBV2 to TRBJ2-1; 13 positions agree with TRBD2. The CDR3 contains 16 residues. The J segment lost 6 bases and the V segment lost 5 bases, leaving 7 bases of the junction unmatched. Germline assignment: CDR1 SNHLY and CDR2 FYNNEI. Here the CDR3 DNA reads TGTGCCAGCAGTAAAGGGACTAGCGGGGATCGCAATGAGCAGTTCTTC. This gives the protein CASSKGTSGDRNEQFF.

This chain links TRBV12-3 or TRBV12-4 with TRBJ2-1; maybe TRBD2 (6 bases). TRBJ2-7 explains the end of the DNA better; the J call may be wrong. The CDR3 sequence is 14 residues long. The CDR3 spells CASSWGIRTNEQYF. As DNA, the CDR3 is TGTGCCAGCAGTTGGGGGATTCGGACTAATGAGCAGTACTTC.

The CDR3 DNA reads as TGTGCCAGCAGTTACCCAGCCACAGATACGCAGTATTTT. This sequence encodes CASSYPATDTQYF. The V call is TRBV6-6, the J call TRBJ2-3; the D is unclear. Germline V gene lookup returns CDR1 MNHNY and CDR2 SVGAGI (reference sequence). The CDR3 is made up of 13 amino acids. V lost 2 bases to trimming and J lost 2 bases, with 5 bases between them.

V usage is TRBV7-9 and J usage is TRBJ2-5, with TRBD2 matching 7 bases. Trimming at V came to 3 bases and at J to 5 bases, leaving 18 bases not matched to a gene. The CDR3 has 18 amino acids. Germline V gene lookup returns CDR1 SEHNR and CDR2 FQNEAQ (reference sequence). The CDR3 DNA follows: TGTGCCAGCAGCTTCGCTCCTAGCGGAGAAGAGCCTTGGGAGACCCAGTACTTC. Encoded protein: CASSFAPSGEEPWETQYF.

This clonotype was seen once. The rearrangement uses TRBV20-1 and TRBJ2-1, with 12 bases matching TRBD2. V was pared by 5 bases and J by 10 bases, with 15 bases of the junction left unmatched. The CDR3 extends over 16 amino acids. CDR1 is DFQATT, CDR2 SNEGSKA, per germline (reference sequence). CDR3 in amino acids: CSADGPSGGADREQFF. As DNA, the CDR3 is TGCAGTGCTGACGGCCCTAGCGGGGGGGCCGATCGGGAGCAGTTCTTC.

This chain uses TRBV7-3 with TRBJ2-5; tentatively, D is TRBD2 (5 bases). The V end lost 7 bases, the J end lost 5 bases, and 14 bases lay between the germline ends. Germline assignment: CDR1 SGHTA and CDR2 FQGTGA. The CDR3 contains 13 residues. This chain's CDR3 is CASTPPGSETQYF. The CDR3, as DNA: TGTGCCAGCACACCACCGGGAAGTGAGACCCAGTACTTC. The full variable domain, in which reference TRBV7-3 and TRBJ2-5 provide the parts outside the CDR3, is GAGVSQTPSNKVTEKGKYVELRCDPISGHTALYWYRQSLGQGPEFLIYFQGTGAADDSGLPNDRFFAVRPEGSVSTLKIQRTERGDSAVYLCASTPPGSETQYFGPGTRLLVL.

The V gene is TRBV3-1, the J gene TRBJ2-5, with 7 bases identical to TRBD1. The J call may be in error: the DNA end matches TRBJ2-7 better. The CDR3 has 15 residues. CDR1 LGHDT and CDR2 YNNKEL come from the germline V gene (reference sequence). CDR3 in amino acids: CASSIRQGSAYEQYF. The CDR3 DNA reads as TGTGCCAGCAGCATACGACAGGGTTCGGCCTACGAGCAGTACTTC.

This clonotype has a handful of counts. This chain connects TRBV6-1 to TRBJ2-1, with TRBD2 matching over 13 bases. Germline V gene sequence: CDR1 MNHNS, CDR2 SASEGT. This CDR3 has 17 residues. V gave up 7 bases and J gave up 2 bases; unmatched junction bases: 8. CDR3 loop: CASTRTSGRRAYNEQFF. The CDR3 nucleotides read TGTGCCAGCACAAGGACTAGCGGGAGACGGGCCTACAATGAGCAGTTCTTC.

V usage is TRBV5-1 and J usage is TRBJ2-1; D might be TRBD2 (5 bases). Trimming removed 0 bases from V and 6 bases from J, with 13 bases in between. Germline loops: CDR1 SGHRS, CDR2 YFSETQ. The CDR3 loop spans 15 amino acids. The DNA for the CDR3 is TGCGCCAGCAGCTTGGCCCCAACTAGTAGCAATGAGCAGTTCTTC. Its protein product is CASSLAPTSSNEQFF.

The chain combines TRBV7-8 with TRBJ2-1, with 11 nucleotides matching TRBD2. The J call is in doubt because the DNA end fits TRBJ2-7 better. This CDR3 spans 17 amino acids. Germline lookup yields CDR1 SGHVS and CDR2 FQNEAQ. CDR3 coding DNA: TGTGCCAGCAGCGTTAGCGGGACTAGCGGTACCTACAATGAGCAGTACTTC. Protein sequence: CASSVSGTSGTYNEQYF.

CDR3 in DNA: TGCGCCAGCAGCTTGGCCGGGGAACTCAATCAGCCCCAGCATTTT. Translating gives CASSLAGELNQPQHF. V usage is TRBV5-1 and J usage is TRBJ1-5; unclear D gene. In germline, CDR1 is SGHRS, CDR2 YFSETQ. The V end was cut by 0 bases, the J end by 3 bases, with 10 bases between. The CDR3 length is 15 residues.

This chain joins TRBV7-2 and TRBJ2-5, with D perhaps TRBD1 (6 bases). V was clipped by 1 base and J by 11 bases, with 23 bases between them. The CDR3 is 16 residues long. CDR1 and CDR2 from the germline V gene are SGHTA and FQGNSA. The CDR3 sequence: CASSLGGTTLQAEQYF. The CDR3 DNA reads as TGTGCCAGCAGCTTAGGTGGGACAACCCTTCAGGCTGAGCAGTACTTC.

This clonotype was recorded once. The rearrangement uses TRBV6-6 and TRBJ1-6, with D perhaps TRBD1 (5 bases). V lost 6 bases and J lost 9, with 9 bases in between. CDR3 length: 12 amino acids. Per the germline V gene, CDR1 is MNHNY and CDR2 is SVGAGI (reference sequence). The CDR3 reads CASRDTGSPLHF. In nucleotides, the CDR3 is TGTGCCAGCAGGGACACGGGTTCACCCCTCCACTTT.

The sample holds a few counts of this clonotype. The rearrangement uses TRBV29-1 and TRBJ2-4; possible D gene TRBD1, 6 bases. The DNA end is more similar to TRBJ2-7, so the J call may be wrong. The CDR3 runs 12 residues. Germline loops: CDR1 SQVTM, CDR2 ANQGSEA. CDR3 sequence (DNA): TGCAGCGTTGTTGGACAGATTGACGAGCAGTACTTC. Translated, it gives CSVVGQIDEQYF.

The J gene is TRBJ2-7, the V gene TRBV20-1; maybe TRBD1 (6 bases). The germline V and J ends were trimmed by 6 bases and 0 bases, with 12 bases remaining between them. Germline-derived CDR1 and CDR2 are DFQATT and SNEGSKA (reference sequence). The CDR3 extends over 13 amino acids. The CDR3 DNA follows: TGCAGTGCAACCGGGACAAACTCCTACGAGCAGTACTTC. Residues: CSATGTNSYEQYF.

The genes are TRBV27 and TRBJ1-2, with a weak D call TRBD1 (6 bases). Germline V gene lookup returns CDR1 MNHEY and CDR2 SMNVEV (reference sequence). V gave up 5 bases and J gave up 8 bases, with 12 bases separating them. The CDR3 contains 12 residues. The CDR3 loop reads CASSRTGYGYTF. CDR3 nucleotides: TGTGCCAGCAGTCGAACAGGGTACGGCTACACCTTC.

The CDR3 here is CASSSVDSNQPQHF. For the CDR3, the DNA is TGTGCCAGCAGCTCCGTGGATAGCAATCAGCCCCAGCATTTT. The chain is built from TRBV7-8 and TRBJ1-5, with no clear D. This CDR3 contains 14 residues. Germline loops: CDR1 SGHVS, CDR2 FQNEAQ. V was pared by 4 bases and J by 0 bases, with 7 bases between.

V gene TRBV20-1 combines with J gene TRBJ2-7; D is ambiguous. The CDR3 has 13 residues. Germline values: CDR1 DFQATT, CDR2 SNEGSKA (reference sequence). The V gene lost 5 bases and the J gene lost 3 bases, with 14 bases spanning the gap. The CDR3 sequence: CSAHGPVNYEQYF. CDR3 coding DNA: TGCAGTGCTCATGGACCAGTCAACTACGAGCAGTACTTC.

This chain uses TRBV11-2 with TRBJ1-4; a possible D gene is TRBD1 (5 bases). The CDR3 extends over 16 amino acids. Trimming removed 2 bases at V and 0 bases at J, with 10 bases between. CDR1 and CDR2 (germline): SGHAT, FQNNGV. The CDR3 bases are TGTGCCAGCAGCTTAACGGGGGGAGCAACTAATGAAAAACTGTTTTTT. Residues: CASSLTGGATNEKLFF.

The chain links TRBV7-2 to TRBJ2-3; 7 bases are a match to TRBD1. The CDR3 has 17 amino acids. Germline CDR1 is SGHTA and CDR2 is FQGNSA. Unmatched junction bases numbered 11, after V lost 5 bases and J lost 0 bases. CDR3 DNA: TGTGCCAGCAGCCCGGGGCTAGGGGGCCCGAGCACAGATACGCAGTATTTT. This gives the protein CASSPGLGGPSTDTQYF.

This clonotype was counted between two and nine times. Written as DNA, the CDR3 is TGCAGTGCTAGTAAGACAGGGACCCACACAGATACGCAGTATTTT. Protein sequence: CSASKTGTHTDTQYF. The rearrangement uses TRBV20-1 and TRBJ2-3; 7 positions agree with TRBD1. The V gene end was trimmed by 3 bases and the J gene end by 2 bases; junction bases not matched to a gene: 8. Germline assignment: CDR1 DFQATT and CDR2 SNEGSKA (reference sequence). The CDR3 length is 15 residues.